This T cell receptor (beta chain) is from a study of CD8 T cells in Susac syndrome. Germline lookup yields CDR1 SGHRS and CDR2 YFSETQ. The CDR3 is made up of 15 amino acids. V shed 2 bases and J shed 0 bases, with 11 bases lying between them. Random hexamers were used to reverse transcribe the RNA input (about 0.45 to 1 ug). Each CDR3 protein gets one entry after TCRdb re-called the immunoSEQ multiplex PCR reads with MiXCR. Here the sample spans hundreds of thousands of distinct CDR3 sequences, around 85% being singletons. Sequencing used CD8+ T cells from PBMCs. V and J are TRBV5-1 and TRBJ1-2; D might be TRBD1 (6 bases). The clonotype originates from a human donor with multiple sclerosis. CDR3 nucleotide sequence: TGCGCCAGCAGCTTCAGGGGTCTGACTAACTATGGCTACACCTTC. As protein: CASSFRGLTNYGYTF.